Shown below are 13 T cell receptor beta chains from a single sample sequenced in a study of CD8 T cells in Susac syndrome (dated by TCRdb to the late 2010s). Receptors were amplified or captured by the immunoSEQ multiplex PCR assay. RNA was extracted using the RNeasy kit, and about 0.45 to 1 ug of the RNA was reverse transcribed with random hexamers. TCRdb reprocessing: public reads trimmed at Q25 with fastp, clones called with MiXCR, in-frame beta chains kept. When rows share a CDR3 protein, they turn into one entry using the most common DNA and genes. Here the sample has 100,000 to 150,000 distinct CDR3 sequences; roughly 80% occur a single time. Of the sample, 0.5% to 0.65% is held by the ten largest clones. Input material: CD8+ T cells from PBMCs. The source is a human donor with multiple sclerosis.

The chain joins TRBV5-1 to TRBJ2-5; D may be TRBD1 or TRBD2 (5 bases each). Deletions cut 2 bases from V and 0 bases from J, with 8 bases between. Germline CDR1 SGHRS, CDR2 YFSETQ. This CDR3 has 14 amino acids. CDR3 bases: TGCGCCAGCAGCTTCTGGGGGAACCAAGAGACCCAGTACTTC. Translating it yields CASSFWGNQETQYF.

This sequence joins TRBV9 and TRBJ2-2; D gene unclear. The CDR3 totals 12 residues. V lost 4 bases, J lost 6 bases, and 7 bases lay in between. CDR1 SGDLS and CDR2 YYNGEE come from the germline V gene. The CDR3 loop reads CASSPLAGELFF. The CDR3, as DNA: TGTGCCAGCAGCCCCCTAGCCGGGGAGCTGTTTTTT.

The genes are TRBV4-1 and TRBJ1-1; the D is unclear. Deletions cut 2 bases from V and 4 bases from J, with 8 bases between. CDR3 length: 13 residues. The V gene's germline CDR1 is MGHRA and CDR2 YSYEKL. The CDR3 here is CASSQTLTTEAFF. The CDR3 DNA is TGCGCCAGCAGCCAAACACTGACCACTGAAGCTTTCTTT.

V gene TRBV6-1 combines with J gene TRBJ2-3, with 8 positions matching TRBD2. CDR3 length equals 16 residues. Germline V gene sequence: CDR1 MNHNS, CDR2 SASEGT. V lost 2 bases to trimming and J lost 2 bases; unmatched junction nucleotides: 6. This CDR3 is CASSELRGGVTDTQYF. CDR3 nucleotides: TGTGCCAGCAGTGAATTACGGGGGGGGGTCACAGATACGCAGTATTTT.

V gene TRBV13 combines with J gene TRBJ1-1, with unresolved D. V lost 8 bases and J 1 base, leaving 14 bases between the germline ends. The CDR3 length is 14 residues. Germline CDR1 PRHDT, CDR2 FYEKMQ (reference sequence). This CDR3 is CASRPTDRNTEAFF. As DNA, the CDR3 is TGTGCCAGCCGCCCAACGGACCGGAACACTGAAGCTTTCTTT.

V is TRBV2 and J is TRBJ2-5; D possibly corresponds to TRBD1 (5 bases). V dropped 6 bases and J dropped 5 bases, with 16 bases sitting between them. The germline V gene encodes CDR1 SNHLY and CDR2 FYNNEI. The CDR3 spans 14 residues. CDR3: CASRLQGTSETQYF. The CDR3 bases are TGTGCCAGCAGACTCCAGGGAACGTCGGAGACCCAGTACTTC.

The V and J genes are TRBV18 and TRBJ1-1, with TRBD1 matching over 10 bases. CDR1 and CDR2 (germline): KGHSH, LQKENI. The CDR3 contains 17 residues. Germline trimming cut 0 bases from V and 3 bases from J; bases unmatched to any gene: 7. The CDR3 sequence is CASSPPRQGAGDTEAFF. The CDR3 DNA reads TGTGCCAGCTCACCACCGAGACAGGGGGCAGGAGACACTGAAGCTTTCTTT.

The chain joins TRBV20-1 to TRBJ2-7; no clear D gene. Germline lookup yields CDR1 DFQATT and CDR2 SNEGSKA (reference sequence). This CDR3 has 11 residues. With 3 bases removed from V and 1 base from J, the gap between germline ends came to 4 bases. CDR3 residues: CSARSSYEQYF. CDR3 bases: TGCAGTGCTAGGTCTTCCTACGAGCAGTACTTC.

The CDR3 DNA reads as TGTGCCAGCAGCCAAGTCGGACAGGGGGCGCCGGACTATGGCTACACCTTC. It is translated as CASSQVGQGAPDYGYTF. V usage is TRBV3-1 and J usage is TRBJ1-2, with 11 bases lining up with TRBD1. The germline CDR1 and CDR2 sequences are LGHDT and YNNKEL (reference sequence). J was trimmed by 3 bases and V by 1 base; bases with no gene match: 7. The CDR3 has 17 residues.

J is TRBJ1-1 and V is TRBV13, with no clear D. Germline V gene lookup returns CDR1 PRHDT and CDR2 FYEKMQ (reference sequence). V lost 3 bases and J 0 bases, leaving 8 bases between the germline ends. There are 14 residues in the CDR3. The CDR3: CASSLQDLNTEAFF. In DNA form, the CDR3 reads TGTGCCAGCAGCTTGCAGGACTTGAACACTGAAGCTTTCTTT.

The chain links TRBV9 to TRBJ2-1; D perhaps matches TRBD2 (5 bases). The V end was cut by 0 bases, the J end by 5 bases, with 12 bases between. The CDR3 is made up of 15 amino acids. Germline loops: CDR1 SGDLS, CDR2 YYNGEE. The CDR3 DNA follows: TGTGCCAGCAGCGTAGATAGCGACTGGGACAATGAGCAGTTCTTC. Translating gives CASSVDSDWDNEQFF.

The V call is TRBV27, the J call TRBJ2-2; TRBD2 aligns across 10 bases. This CDR3 has 13 amino acids. Germline V CDR1 and CDR2: MNHEY, SMNVEV (reference sequence). V lost 7 bases and J lost 8; bases outside the gene matches: 4. The CDR3 reads CASKAGGLGELFF. The CDR3 bases are TGTGCCAGCAAAGCGGGAGGGCTTGGGGAGCTGTTTTTT.

This clonotype showed up just a few times. The chain uses TRBV20-1 and TRBJ2-7, with D perhaps given as TRBD1 or TRBD2 (6 bases each). The CDR3 covers 15 residues. Germline CDR1 reads DFQATT; CDR2 reads SNEGSKA (reference sequence). Trimming stripped 7 bases from V and 0 bases from J, with 19 bases between. The CDR3 reads CSGTVVGGSSYEQYF. The CDR3 coding sequence is TGCAGTGGCACGGTGGTGGGGGGCAGCTCCTACGAGCAGTACTTC.